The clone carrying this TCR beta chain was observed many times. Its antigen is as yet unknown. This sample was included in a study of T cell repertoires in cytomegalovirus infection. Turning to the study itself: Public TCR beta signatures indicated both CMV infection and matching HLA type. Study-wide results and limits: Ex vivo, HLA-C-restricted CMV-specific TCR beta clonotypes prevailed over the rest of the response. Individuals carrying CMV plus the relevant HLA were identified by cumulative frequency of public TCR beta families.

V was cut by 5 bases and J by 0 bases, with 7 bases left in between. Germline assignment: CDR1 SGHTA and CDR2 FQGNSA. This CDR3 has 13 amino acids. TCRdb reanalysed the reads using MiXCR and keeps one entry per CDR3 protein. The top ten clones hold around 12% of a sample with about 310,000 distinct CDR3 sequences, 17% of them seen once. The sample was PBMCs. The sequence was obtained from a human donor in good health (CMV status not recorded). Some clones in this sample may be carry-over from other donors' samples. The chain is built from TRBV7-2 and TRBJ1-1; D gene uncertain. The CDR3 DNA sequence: TGTGCCAGCAGCCGAACAGTGAACACTGAAGCTTTCTTT. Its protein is CASSRTVNTEAFF.